The clone carrying this T cell receptor beta chain was recorded a few times. Its antigen is not identified. The data belong to a study of T-cell reconstitution after alpha-beta-depleted transplantation in children. The study, taken as a whole, reports: For some patients, TCRbeta diversity was high at day 60 because of recipient T cells and thymic progenitors that survived. As was reported, about two months after transplant, alpha-beta T cells came from several hundred expanded graft clones. Newly produced T cells mostly accounted for T-cell counts and diversity one year post-transplant.

TCRbeta library construction was performed incorporating unique molecular identifiers. TCRdb re-called the PCR reads through MiXCR, storing one row per CDR3 protein. This table holds 500,000 or so distinct CDR3 sequences, over 10% found once. The germline gives CDR1 LGHNA, CDR2 YSLEER. The CDR3 has 17 amino acids. The V segment lost 0 bases and the J segment 0 bases; nucleotides outside the gene matches: 4. The gene calls are TRBV4-3 and TRBJ2-3; 9 bases are shared with TRBD2. The TCR sequence derives from a female patient under 10 years old who had a stem cell transplant for aplastic anemia, so the T cells may come from the graft donor. The source material was PBMCs, mostly from graft donor cells, sampled 180 days after TCRalphabeta/CD19-depleted stem cell transplant. The CDR3 DNA reads as TGCGCCAGCAGCCAAGAACCTAGCGGGATAAGCACAGATACGCAGTATTTT. This encodes CASSQEPSGISTDTQYF.